The 10 T cell receptor beta chains below were found in one sample sequenced in a study of cytomegalovirus exposure and HLA in healthy donors. Use of 60 Vbeta and 13 Jbeta primers characterized the PCR. Produced via immunoSEQ multiplex PCR; TCRdb's table is partial and in-frame only. The sample holds approximately 46,000 clones. Sequenced input: PBMCs. Source of these receptors: a male donor in good health and CMV-seronegative.

V and J are TRBV11-2 and TRBJ2-7; TRBD2 is a possible D gene (6 bases). The V and J ends lost 0 bases and 2 bases respectively, with 17 bases between them. CDR3 length: 17 residues. Germline V gene sequence: CDR1 SGHAT, CDR2 FQNNGV. CDR3 DNA sequence: TGTGCCAGCAGCTTAGATCTGTCGGGAGCAAGACCCTACGAGCAGTACTTC. Translating gives CASSLDLSGARPYEQYF.

The chain links TRBV2 to TRBJ2-7, with 10 positions matching TRBD2. V was pared by 6 bases and J by 1 base, with 6 bases of the junction left unmatched. Germline assignment: CDR1 SNHLY and CDR2 FYNNEI. The CDR3 runs 15 residues. CDR3 sequence reads: CASRYGTSDSYEQYF. The CDR3 region has the DNA TGTGCCAGCAGGTACGGGACTAGCGATTCCTACGAGCAGTACTTC.

The J gene is TRBJ1-5, the V gene TRBV19, with 8 bases aligning to TRBD1. The CDR3 length is 12 residues. The germline CDR1 and CDR2 sequences are LNHDA and SQIVND (reference sequence). The trim removed 10 bases at V and 5 bases at J, leaving 4 bases unmatched. CDR3 bases: TGTGCCACCCGCAGGGGGCATCAGCCCCAGCATTTT. It yields the protein CATRRGHQPQHF.

This chain connects TRBV6-5 to TRBJ1-1; D may be TRBD1 (5 bases). With 0 bases removed from V and 10 bases from J, the gap between germline ends came to 15 bases. The CDR3 is made up of 14 amino acids. Per the germline V gene, CDR1 is MNHEY and CDR2 is SVGAGI. The CDR3 bases are TGTGCCAGCAGTTACTCGAAACCCGACGGGGGAGCTTTCTTT. Residues: CASSYSKPDGGAFF.

V is TRBV14 and J is TRBJ2-7, with D perhaps TRBD1 (5 bases). This CDR3 has 15 amino acids. Germline values: CDR1 SGHDN, CDR2 FVKESK. V was cut by 4 bases and J by 0 bases, with 13 bases left in between. The CDR3 here is CASSRLLGRSYEQYF. CDR3 nucleotides: TGTGCCAGCAGCCGGTTGCTGGGGCGCTCCTACGAGCAGTACTTC.

V is TRBV6-1 and J is TRBJ2-1; TRBD2 aligns across 11 bases. Germline V gives CDR1 MNHNS, CDR2 SASEGT. The V and J ends lost 8 bases and 7 bases, in that order; junction bases with no gene match: 10. There are 15 residues in the CDR3. The CDR3 DNA follows: TGTGCCAGCTACGATAGCGGGAGGGCCGGGAATGAGCAGTTCTTC. Amino acid sequence: CASYDSGRAGNEQFF.

The gene calls are TRBV30 and TRBJ2-5; 12 bases align to TRBD1. The CDR3 runs 14 residues. Germline V gene lookup returns CDR1 GTSNPN and CDR2 SVGIG (reference sequence). Germline trimming cut 6 bases from V and 6 bases from J; bases unmatched to any gene: 8. Here the CDR3 reads CACSGTGGTKTQYF. The DNA of the CDR3 is TGTGCCTGTTCCGGGACAGGGGGCACAAAGACCCAGTACTTC.

This CDR3 reads CASSLNGYANTGELFF. The CDR3 coding sequence is TGTGCCAGCAGCCTAAACGGGTACGCGAACACCGGGGAGCTGTTTTTT. The chain recombines TRBV5-8 with TRBJ2-2, with D uncertain. This CDR3 contains 16 residues. Looked up from germline, CDR1 is SGHTS and CDR2 is YDEGEE. The germline V and J ends were trimmed by 4 bases and 0 bases, with 13 bases remaining between them.

V is TRBV27 and J is TRBJ2-4; 8 nucleotides agree with TRBD2. Germline CDR1 MNHEY, CDR2 SMNVEV (reference sequence). With V trimmed by 2 bases and J by 9 bases, 6 bases remained unmatched. This CDR3 has 14 residues. The CDR3 sequence is CASSLGTSGGIQYF. CDR3 coding DNA: TGTGCCAGCAGTTTAGGGACTAGTGGCGGCATTCAGTACTTC.

The chain carries TRBV5-4 and TRBJ2-1, with a weak D call TRBD1 (6 bases). CDR3 length equals 13 residues. Trimming took off 0 bases at V and 7 bases at J, with 8 bases between the two ends. CDR1 is SGHNT, CDR2 YYREEE, per germline (reference sequence). DNA for the CDR3: TGTGCCAGCAGCTTGGAAAGGGGGAATGAGCAGTTCTTC. Translation gives CASSLERGNEQFF.